This TCR beta chain is from a study of CD8 T cells in ankylosing spondylitis. General observations from the study: The study identified a TCR beta motif of several highly homologous variants that appeared characteristic of ankylosing spondylitis blood.

Per the germline V gene, CDR1 is MGHDK and CDR2 is SYGVNS. The CDR3 loop spans 13 amino acids. Trimming stripped 4 bases from V and 8 bases from J, with 9 bases between. MiXCR, applied by TCRdb to the 5' RACE reads, yields one record per CDR3 protein. The sample holds roughly 120,000 distinct CDR3 sequences, roughly an eighth seen once. This clonotype was counted ten times or more. Its specificity is unknown. This TCR was recovered from a female donor with ankylosing spondylitis or in good health (not recorded which). The chain is built from TRBV25-1 and TRBJ1-6, with D hard to call. The sequencing sample was made of blood, either unsorted or a sorted T cell fraction (not recorded which). The CDR3 region is CASSGRLDSPLHF. CDR3 in DNA: TGTGCCAGCAGTGGGCGGCTGGATTCACCCCTCCACTTT. Filled out from reference TRBV25-1 and TRBJ1-6, the complete variable domain reads EADIYQTPRYLVIGTGKKITLECSQTMGHDKMYWYQQDPGMELHLIHYSYGVNSTEKGDLSSESTVSRIRTEHFPLTLESARPSHTSQYLCASSGRLDSPLHFGNGTRLTVT.